This TCR beta chain was observed in a study of T cell responses to AZD1222 COVID-19 vaccine. Notes on this clone: Its antigen is unidentified.

Overall study results and limits: Spike was spanned by vaccine-associated CD4 TCRs, which were dominant at 160-218 and 743-854.

Method: immunoSEQ multiplex PCR; TCRdb's copy keeps in-frame clones and lacks some. The sample carries approximately 190,000 clones, approximately 91% recorded once. The V end lost 2 bases, the J end lost 7 bases, and 8 bases lay between the germline ends. The germline CDR1 and CDR2 sequences are SGHNT and YENEEA. The CDR3 loop spans 12 amino acids. This sequence was found in an adult in good health. The starting material was peripheral blood, obtained on day 0 of AZD1222 vaccination. This chain connects TRBV11-3 to TRBJ2-5; possible D gene TRBD2, 5 bases. The DNA of the CDR3 is TGTGCCAGCAGCTTACCTCGGGGGACCCAGTACTTC. Its translation is CASSLPRGTQYF.